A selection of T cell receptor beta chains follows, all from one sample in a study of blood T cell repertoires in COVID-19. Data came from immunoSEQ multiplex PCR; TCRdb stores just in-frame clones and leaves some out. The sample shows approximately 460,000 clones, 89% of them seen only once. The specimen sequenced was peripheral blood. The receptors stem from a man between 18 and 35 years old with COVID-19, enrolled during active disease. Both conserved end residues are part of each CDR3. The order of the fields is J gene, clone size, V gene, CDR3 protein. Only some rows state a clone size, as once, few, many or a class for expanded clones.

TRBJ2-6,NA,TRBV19,CASSMGAGSGANVLTF
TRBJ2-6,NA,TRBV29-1,CSVWGTTGANVLTF
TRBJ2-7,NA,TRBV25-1,CASSATLAGGDEQYF
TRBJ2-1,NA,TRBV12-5,CASGLVGTGARSINEQFF
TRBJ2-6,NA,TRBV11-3,CASSPLRGSAGANVLTF
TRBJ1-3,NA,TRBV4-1,CASSPSGKGNTIYF
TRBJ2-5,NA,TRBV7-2,CASSLRGGRPETQYF
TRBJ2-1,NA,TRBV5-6,CASTLEGGANNEQFF
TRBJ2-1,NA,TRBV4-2,CASSQASRGGGVNEQFF
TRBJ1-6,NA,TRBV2,CASSESGSPLHF
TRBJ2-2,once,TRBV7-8,CASPRGTGELFF
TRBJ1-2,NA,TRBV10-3,CAISEPPPANYGYTF
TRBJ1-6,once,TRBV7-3,CASSLIGGGRSPLHF
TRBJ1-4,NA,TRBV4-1,CASSPAREQGREKLFF
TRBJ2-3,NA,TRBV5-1,CASSLRASGSDTQYF
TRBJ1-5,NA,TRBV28,CASSSRDRDSQPQHF
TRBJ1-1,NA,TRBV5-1,CASSPRTGGNTEAFF
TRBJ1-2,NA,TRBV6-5,CATNGGAGYTF
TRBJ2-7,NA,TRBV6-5,CASSYGTELYEQYF
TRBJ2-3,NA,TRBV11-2,CASTEPQFGTDTQYF
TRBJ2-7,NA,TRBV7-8,CASSLGRRGRFSAEQYF
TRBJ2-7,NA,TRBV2,CASSPGTGVRVYEQYF
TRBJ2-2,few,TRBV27,CASGEGEYTGELFF
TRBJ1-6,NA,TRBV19,CASSITGRLNSPLHF
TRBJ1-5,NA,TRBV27,CASSRVGQPQHF
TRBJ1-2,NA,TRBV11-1,CASSPTDNYGYTF
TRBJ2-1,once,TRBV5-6,CASSSGTSGGVDEQFF
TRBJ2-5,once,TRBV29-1,CSVVGGLAGGLLDPGQETQYF
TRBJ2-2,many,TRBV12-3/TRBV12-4,CASSQGTGELFF
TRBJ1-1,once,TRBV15,CATSRDVRNTEAFF